The 30 T cell receptor beta chains below all came from one sample that was sequenced in a study of T-cell memory formation after mild COVID-19. Using its own MiXCR run on the 5' RACE reads, TCRdb lists one record per CDR3 protein. The sample contains roughly 120,000 distinct CDR3 sequences, roughly 15% of which appear only once. Sequences were obtained from PBMCs or a T cell subset sorted from them (not recorded which). The receptors here all came from an adult woman who had mild COVID-19 (a few samples of this study predate the infection). Cell type and time point are not known.

This clonotype has more than one count but fewer than ten. V and J are TRBV13 and TRBJ2-4; tentative D call: TRBD2 (5 bases). The CDR3 consists of 14 residues. Germline CDR1 PRHDT, CDR2 FYEKMQ (reference sequence). The V end lost 5 bases, the J end lost 1 base, and 9 bases lay between the germline ends. CDR3 region: CASSLSGAKNIQYF. CDR3 DNA sequence: TGTGCCAGCAGCCTCTCGGGGGCCAAAAACATTCAGTACTTC. Together with reference TRBV13 and TRBJ2-4, the CDR3 gives the full variable domain: AAGVIQSPRHLIKEKRETATLKCYPIPRHDTVYWYQQGPGQDPQFLISFYEKMQSDKGSIPDRFSAQQFSDYHSELNMSSLELGDSALYFCASSLSGAKNIQYFGAGTRLSVL.

This clonotype was picked up a small number of times. The DNA for the CDR3 is TGTGCCACCAGTGATGCCCCTTATCCCTCCACAGATACGCAGTATTTT. This encodes CATSDAPYPSTDTQYF. V gene TRBV24-1 combines with J gene TRBJ2-3, with D unresolved. This CDR3 has 16 residues. CDR1 is KGHDR, CDR2 SFDVKD, per germline. Trimming left V 3 bases short and J 2 bases short, with 14 bases between.

This clonotype was counted many times. The chain combines TRBV12-3 or TRBV12-4 with TRBJ2-1, with D tentatively TRBD1 (6 bases). There are 14 residues in the CDR3. With 5 bases removed from V and 6 bases from J, the gap between germline ends came to 14 bases. Written as DNA, the CDR3 is TGTGCCAGCAGTCTGGACCAGGGGTTCAATGAGCAGTTCTTC. Residues: CASSLDQGFNEQFF.

The chain joins TRBV7-9 to TRBJ2-5; 8 bases map to TRBD1. Germline loops: CDR1 SEHNR, CDR2 FQNEAQ (reference sequence). J lost 4 bases, V lost 5 bases, and 3 bases had no gene match. This CDR3 has 13 amino acids. The CDR3 DNA follows: TGTGCCAGCAGCCCGGACAGGGTAGAGACCCAGTACTTC. Translated: CASSPDRVETQYF.

This chain joins TRBV27 and TRBJ2-5; D is unclear. V was trimmed by 5 bases and J by 3 bases, leaving 13 bases between them. The CDR3 length is 14 residues. Germline-derived CDR1 and CDR2 are MNHEY and SMNVEV (reference sequence). The DNA for the CDR3 is TGTGCCAGCAGTGTGCTCGGCCAAGAAGAGACCCAGTACTTC. It encodes CASSVLGQEETQYF.

This clonotype occurred a few times. This chain connects TRBV9 to TRBJ2-3; 10 bases map to TRBD2. The CDR3 runs 16 residues. With V trimmed by 1 base and J by 4 bases, 6 bases remained unmatched. CDR1 SGDLS and CDR2 YYNGEE come from the germline V gene. The CDR3 DNA reads TGTGCCAGCAGCGTAAGGGCTAGCGGGAGCGCAGATACGCAGTATTTT. Protein: CASSVRASGSADTQYF.

This clonotype was seen a handful of times. The chain is built from TRBV7-8 and TRBJ2-7, with D uncertain. The CDR3 is 13 residues long. The V end lost 1 base, the J end lost 1 base, and 5 bases lay between the germline ends. The germline V gene has CDR1 SGHVS and CDR2 FQNEAQ. CDR3 residues: CASSLDLSYEQYF. CDR3 in DNA: TGTGCCAGCAGCTTAGATCTGTCCTACGAGCAGTACTTC.

The table lists this clonotype with a few counts. J is TRBJ2-1 and V is TRBV25-1, with no clear D. Trimming shortened V by 7 bases and J by 9 bases, and 13 bases separated the two germline ends. The germline V gene has CDR1 MGHDK and CDR2 SYGVNS. This CDR3 has 12 residues. CDR3 sequence: CASTSYNFEQFF. The CDR3 DNA follows: TGTGCCAGCACTTCCTACAACTTTGAGCAGTTCTTC.

This clonotype showed up just a few times. The chain couples TRBV5-1 to TRBJ1-2; 7 positions match TRBD1. V lost 3 bases, J lost 5 bases, and 10 bases stayed unmatched. Germline V gene lookup returns CDR1 SGHRS and CDR2 YFSETQ. The CDR3 loop spans 15 amino acids. CDR3 amino acids: CASSSTGQDGYGYTF. CDR3 bases: TGCGCCAGCAGCTCAACCGGACAGGATGGGTATGGCTACACCTTC.

This clonotype was observed once. The V gene is TRBV18, the J gene TRBJ1-6; D is ambiguous. The CDR3 spans 16 residues. Trimming cost V 2 bases and J 5 bases, with 13 bases left between them. The germline CDR1 and CDR2 sequences are KGHSH and LQKENI. The CDR3 DNA is TGTGCCAGCTCACCAAACTCCATAGGGAATAATTCACCCCTCCACTTT. As protein: CASSPNSIGNNSPLHF.

In DNA, the CDR3 is TGCAGCTTTGGGATCCGGAACACCGGGGAGCTGTTTTTT. Translation gives CSFGIRNTGELFF. V usage is TRBV29-1 and J usage is TRBJ2-2, with D uncertain. This CDR3 comprises 13 residues. CDR1 SQVTM and CDR2 ANQGSEA come from the germline V gene. Trimming left V 8 bases short and J 1 base short, with 11 bases between.

A few counts support this clonotype. The rearrangement joins TRBV12-3 or TRBV12-4 to TRBJ2-1; 13 bases align to TRBD2. The CDR3 has 16 amino acids. After removal of 6 bases from V and 4 bases from J, the junction contained 6 bases not matched to a gene. The CDR3, as DNA: TGTGCCAGCAGGGGAGGGACTAGCGGGGCTTACAATGAGCAGTTCTTC. Protein sequence: CASRGGTSGAYNEQFF.

The genes are TRBV7-8 and TRBJ2-1; D is unclear. The CDR3 has 16 amino acids. V dropped 5 bases and J dropped 0 bases, with 14 bases sitting between them. CDR1 is SGHVS, CDR2 FQNEAQ, per germline. CDR3 in amino acids: CASSPRSPSSYNEQFF. The CDR3 nucleotides read TGTGCCAGCAGCCCCAGGTCTCCGAGCTCCTACAATGAGCAGTTCTTC.

This clonotype has more than one count but fewer than ten. The gene calls are TRBV6-5 and TRBJ1-1, with unresolved D. The CDR3 loop spans 13 amino acids. Germline V gene data show CDR1 as MNHEY and CDR2 as SVGAGI. Trimming removed 2 bases from V and 1 base from J, with 5 bases in between. The CDR3 protein is CASSYTANTEAFF. Here the CDR3 DNA reads TGTGCCAGCAGTTACACAGCGAACACTGAAGCTTTCTTT.

The chain carries TRBV7-9 and TRBJ2-2, with TRBD2 identical over 7 bases. V shed 11 bases and J 5 bases; nucleotides not matched to a gene: 2. The CDR3 covers 11 residues. The germline gives CDR1 SEHNR, CDR2 FQNEAQ (reference sequence). CDR3 sequence reads: CAAGVTGELFF. CDR3 DNA: TGTGCCGCGGGGGTAACCGGGGAGCTGTTTTTT.

The chain has TRBV4-1 and TRBJ2-1; D is ambiguous. Per the germline V gene, CDR1 is MGHRA and CDR2 is YSYEKL. This CDR3 contains 17 residues. The V end was cut by 3 bases, the J end by 0 bases, with 15 bases between. The CDR3 region has the DNA TGCGCCAGCAGCCACCCGCGGCTCGTGCGCTCCTACAATGAGCAGTTCTTC. Encoded protein: CASSHPRLVRSYNEQFF.

CDR3 in amino acids: CASSLGSGRASRFNEQFF. The CDR3 DNA reads as TGTGCCAGCAGCTTAGGTAGCGGGAGGGCCAGTCGTTTCAATGAGCAGTTCTTC. The rearrangement joins TRBV7-9 to TRBJ2-1, with 11 bases that match TRBD2. V lost 1 base and J lost 6; bases outside the gene matches: 11. Per germline, CDR1 SEHNR and CDR2 FQNEAQ (reference sequence). The CDR3 runs 18 residues.

This clonotype came up many times. This sequence joins TRBV3-1 and TRBJ2-2; no definite D call. Trimming removed 1 base at V and 0 bases at J, with 3 bases between. CDR1 LGHDT and CDR2 YNNKEL come from the germline V gene (reference sequence). The CDR3 totals 14 residues. The DNA for the CDR3 is TGTGCCAGCAGCCAAGGCCCGAACACCGGGGAGCTGTTTTTT. Protein product: CASSQGPNTGELFF.

The J gene is TRBJ2-3, the V gene TRBV30, with TRBD2 matching 11 bases. From germline, CDR1 is GTSNPN and CDR2 SVGIG (reference sequence). Trimming removed 4 bases from V and 6 bases from J; junction bases left unmatched: 6. The CDR3 is made up of 14 amino acids. CDR3 bases: TGTGCCTGGAACCGACTAGCGGGGTCGGATACGCAGTATTTT. Its translation is CAWNRLAGSDTQYF.

A few counts support this clonotype. This sequence joins TRBV7-9 and TRBJ2-7; maybe TRBD2 (5 bases). The V gene's germline CDR1 is SEHNR and CDR2 FQNEAQ (reference sequence). V dropped 4 bases and J dropped 3 bases, with 7 bases sitting between them. The CDR3 is 12 amino acids. CDR3 loop: CASSSGDYEQYF. Written as DNA, the CDR3 is TGTGCCAGCAGCTCCGGGGACTACGAGCAGTACTTC.

J is TRBJ2-2 and V is TRBV7-6; 7 bases are a match to TRBD2. This CDR3 spans 14 amino acids. Germline trimming cut 3 bases from V and 6 bases from J; bases unmatched to any gene: 4. Germline V lookup: CDR1 SGHVS, CDR2 FNYEAQ. The CDR3 loop reads CASSFVGGSGELFF. In DNA, the CDR3 is TGTGCCAGCAGCTTCGTGGGAGGGTCCGGGGAGCTGTTTTTT.

The J gene is TRBJ1-1, the V gene TRBV5-1; possibly TRBD1 for D (5 bases). Trimming pared 4 bases from V and 1 base from J, leaving 11 bases between. Germline loops: CDR1 SGHRS, CDR2 YFSETQ. CDR3 length equals 14 residues. The CDR3 DNA reads as TGCGCCAGCAGCCGACAGTCCTCGAACACTGAAGCTTTCTTT. Its translation: CASSRQSSNTEAFF.

The chain recombines TRBV27 with TRBJ1-2; no clear D gene. V lost 3 bases and J lost 0, with 5 bases in between. The CDR3 consists of 13 residues. The V gene's germline CDR1 is MNHEY and CDR2 SMNVEV (reference sequence). The CDR3 DNA follows: TGTGCCAGCAGTTTTAAAGCTAACTATGGCTACACCTTC. It yields the protein CASSFKANYGYTF.

This clonotype was seen more than once but under ten times. The V call is TRBV24-1, the J call TRBJ1-2, with D possibly TRBD1 on 6 matching bases. The CDR3 runs to 13 residues. Germline CDR1 reads KGHDR; CDR2 reads SFDVKD. Trimming pared 6 bases from V and 7 bases from J, leaving 14 bases between. CDR3 amino acids: CATSPNTGSGYTF. DNA of the CDR3: TGTGCCACCAGTCCAAATACAGGGTCTGGCTACACCTTC.

J is TRBJ2-7 and V is TRBV7-9; D is possibly TRBD1 (5 bases). CDR1 and CDR2 from the germline V gene are SEHNR and FQNEAQ (reference sequence). The CDR3 contains 14 residues. V shed 5 bases and J shed 3 bases, with 14 bases lying between them. The CDR3 bases are TGTGCCAGCAGCGCATCGCAGGGCAGCTACGAGCAGTACTTC. It yields the protein CASSASQGSYEQYF.

This clonotype appeared a few times. Here the CDR3 DNA reads TGTGCCAGCAGCTTGGTGGGACTAGCTTTGTTGCGGCAAGAGACCCAGTACTTC. It is translated as CASSLVGLALLRQETQYF. The chain recombines TRBV5-5 with TRBJ2-5; 9 positions match TRBD2. With 0 bases clipped from V and 2 bases from J, the junction kept 11 bases outside the gene matches. Germline V gene data show CDR1 as SGHKS and CDR2 as YYEKEE (reference sequence). The CDR3 contains 18 residues.

The rearrangement joins TRBV20-1 to TRBJ2-7, with TRBD2 as a possible D gene (6 bases). Germline V lookup: CDR1 DFQATT, CDR2 SNEGSKA (reference sequence). Trimming shortened V by 4 bases and J by 3 bases, and 19 bases separated the two germline ends. CDR3 length equals 15 residues. In nucleotides, the CDR3 is TGCAGTGCTAAACGTTGGGGGGACGAAGACTACGAGCAGTACTTC. Encoded protein: CSAKRWGDEDYEQYF.

This clonotype has only a few counts. This chain links TRBV7-8 with TRBJ2-7; D possibly corresponds to TRBD1 (5 bases). Germline CDR1 and CDR2: SGHVS and FQNEAQ. The CDR3 covers 17 residues. V lost 1 base and J 4 bases, leaving 20 bases between the germline ends. Here the CDR3 reads CASSLVQVRQGRYEQYF. CDR3 coding DNA: TGTGCCAGCAGCTTAGTGCAGGTTCGTCAGGGTCGGTACGAGCAGTACTTC.

The V gene is TRBV7-8, the J gene TRBJ2-1, with 10 bases that match TRBD2. The CDR3 loop spans 17 amino acids. With 2 bases clipped from V and 1 base from J, the junction kept 5 bases outside the gene matches. The germline V gene encodes CDR1 SGHVS and CDR2 FQNEAQ. In DNA form, the CDR3 reads TGTGCCAGCAGCTTACGTAGCGGGGGGAGTTCCTACAATGAGCAGTTCTTC. Protein sequence: CASSLRSGGSSYNEQFF.

In this sample, this clonotype turned up a few times. The rearrangement joins TRBV29-1 to TRBJ2-7; 9 positions agree with TRBD2. This CDR3 spans 13 amino acids. After removal of 6 bases from V and 2 bases from J, the junction contained 5 bases not matched to a gene. Germline CDR1 and CDR2: SQVTM and ANQGSEA. The chain's CDR3 is CSVLAGEAYEQYF. The CDR3 nucleotides read TGCAGCGTCTTAGCGGGAGAGGCCTACGAGCAGTACTTC.